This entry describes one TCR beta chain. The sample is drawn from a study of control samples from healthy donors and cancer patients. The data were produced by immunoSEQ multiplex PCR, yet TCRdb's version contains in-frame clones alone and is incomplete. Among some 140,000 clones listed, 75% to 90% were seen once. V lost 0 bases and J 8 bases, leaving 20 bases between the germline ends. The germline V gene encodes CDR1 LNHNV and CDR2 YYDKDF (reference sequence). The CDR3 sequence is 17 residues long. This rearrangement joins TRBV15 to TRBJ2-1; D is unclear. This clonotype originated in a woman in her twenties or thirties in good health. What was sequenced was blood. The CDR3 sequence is CATSRDSLRTMGHEQFF. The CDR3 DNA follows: TGTGCCACCAGCAGAGATTCTTTGCGGACCATGGGCCATGAGCAGTTCTTC.